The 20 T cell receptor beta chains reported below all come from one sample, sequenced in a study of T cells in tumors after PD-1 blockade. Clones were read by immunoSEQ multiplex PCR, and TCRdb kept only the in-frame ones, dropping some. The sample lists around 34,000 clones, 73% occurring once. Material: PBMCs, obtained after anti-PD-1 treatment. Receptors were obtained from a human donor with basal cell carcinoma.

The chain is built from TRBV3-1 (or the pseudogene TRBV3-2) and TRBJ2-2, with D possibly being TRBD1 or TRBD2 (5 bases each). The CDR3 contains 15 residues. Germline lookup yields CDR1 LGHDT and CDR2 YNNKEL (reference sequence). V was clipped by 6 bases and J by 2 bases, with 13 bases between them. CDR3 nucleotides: TGTGCCAGCAGATCCGGGACCGGCAACACCGGGGAGCTGTTTTTT. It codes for CASRSGTGNTGELFF.

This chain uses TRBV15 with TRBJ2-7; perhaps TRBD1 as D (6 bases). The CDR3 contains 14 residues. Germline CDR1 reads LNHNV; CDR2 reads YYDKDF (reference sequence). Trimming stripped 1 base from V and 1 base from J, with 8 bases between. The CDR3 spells CATSRGGGSYEQYF. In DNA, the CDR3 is TGTGCCACCAGCAGAGGAGGGGGATCCTACGAGCAGTACTTC.

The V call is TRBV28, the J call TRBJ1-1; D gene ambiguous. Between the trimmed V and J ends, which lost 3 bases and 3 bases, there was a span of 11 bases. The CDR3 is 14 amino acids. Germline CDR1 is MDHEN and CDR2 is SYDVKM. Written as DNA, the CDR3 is TGTGCCAGCAGTTTGGCCCTCCGAGACACTGAAGCTTTCTTT. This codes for CASSLALRDTEAFF.

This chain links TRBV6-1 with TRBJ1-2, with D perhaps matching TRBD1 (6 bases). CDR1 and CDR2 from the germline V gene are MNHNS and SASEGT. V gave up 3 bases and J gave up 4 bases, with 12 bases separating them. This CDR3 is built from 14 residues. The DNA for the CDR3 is TGTGCCAGCAGTGAGCACAGGGTAACCTATGGCTACACCTTC. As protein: CASSEHRVTYGYTF.

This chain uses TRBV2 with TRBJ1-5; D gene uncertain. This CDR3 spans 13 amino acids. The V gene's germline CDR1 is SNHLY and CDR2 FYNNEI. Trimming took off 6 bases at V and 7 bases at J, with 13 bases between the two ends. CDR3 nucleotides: TGTGCCAGCAGATATAGGGCGGAACAGCCCCAGCATTTT. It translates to CASRYRAEQPQHF.

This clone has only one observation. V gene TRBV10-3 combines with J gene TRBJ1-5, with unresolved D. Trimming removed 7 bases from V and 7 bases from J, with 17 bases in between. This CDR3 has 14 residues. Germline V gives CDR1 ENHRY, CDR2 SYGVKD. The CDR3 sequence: CAITSTAWEQPQHF. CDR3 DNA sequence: TGTGCCATCACGTCGACGGCCTGGGAACAGCCCCAGCATTTT.

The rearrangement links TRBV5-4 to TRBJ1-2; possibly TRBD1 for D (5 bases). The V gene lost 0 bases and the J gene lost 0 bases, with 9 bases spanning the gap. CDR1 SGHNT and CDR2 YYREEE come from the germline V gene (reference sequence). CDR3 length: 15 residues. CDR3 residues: CASSLVTAANYGYTF. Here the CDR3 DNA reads TGTGCCAGCAGCTTGGTGACAGCAGCTAACTATGGCTACACCTTC.

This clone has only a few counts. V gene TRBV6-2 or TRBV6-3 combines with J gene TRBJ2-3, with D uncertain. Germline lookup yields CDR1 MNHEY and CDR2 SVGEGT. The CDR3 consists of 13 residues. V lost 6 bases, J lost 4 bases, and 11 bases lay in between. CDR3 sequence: CASSRHPADTQYF. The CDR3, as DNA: TGTGCCAGCAGCCGACATCCTGCAGATACGCAGTATTTT.

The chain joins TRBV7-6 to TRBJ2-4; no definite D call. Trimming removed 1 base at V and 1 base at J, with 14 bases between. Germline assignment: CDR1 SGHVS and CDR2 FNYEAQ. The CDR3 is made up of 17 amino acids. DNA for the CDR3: TGTGCCAGCAGCTTAGGAGCCCTTCGTGGGGCCAAAAACATTCAGTACTTC. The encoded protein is CASSLGALRGAKNIQYF.

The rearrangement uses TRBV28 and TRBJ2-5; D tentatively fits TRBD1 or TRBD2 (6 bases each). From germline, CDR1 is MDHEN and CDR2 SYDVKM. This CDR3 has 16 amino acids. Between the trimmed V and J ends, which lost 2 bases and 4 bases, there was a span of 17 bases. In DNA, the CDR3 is TGTGCCAGCAGTTTAGTAGGGGGAGGCCTCCCAGAGACCCAGTACTTC. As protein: CASSLVGGGLPETQYF.

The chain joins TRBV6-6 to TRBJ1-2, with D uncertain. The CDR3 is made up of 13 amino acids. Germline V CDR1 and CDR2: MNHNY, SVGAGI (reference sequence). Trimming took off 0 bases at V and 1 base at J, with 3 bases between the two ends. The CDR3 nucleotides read TGTGCCAGCAGTTACTCTGTTAACTATGGCTACACCTTC. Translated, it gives CASSYSVNYGYTF.

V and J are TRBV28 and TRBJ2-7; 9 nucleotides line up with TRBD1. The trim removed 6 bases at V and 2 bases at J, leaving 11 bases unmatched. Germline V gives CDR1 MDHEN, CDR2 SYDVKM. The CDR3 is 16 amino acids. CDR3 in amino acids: CASSLGYRGRTYEQYF. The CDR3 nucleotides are TGTGCCAGCAGCCTAGGCTACAGGGGGCGGACCTACGAGCAGTACTTC.

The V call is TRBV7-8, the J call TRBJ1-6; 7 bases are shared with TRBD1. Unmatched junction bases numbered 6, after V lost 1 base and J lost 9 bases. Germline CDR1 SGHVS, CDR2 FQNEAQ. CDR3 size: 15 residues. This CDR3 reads CASSLEMQGGSPLHF. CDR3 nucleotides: TGTGCCAGCAGCTTAGAGATGCAGGGGGGTTCACCCCTCCACTTT.

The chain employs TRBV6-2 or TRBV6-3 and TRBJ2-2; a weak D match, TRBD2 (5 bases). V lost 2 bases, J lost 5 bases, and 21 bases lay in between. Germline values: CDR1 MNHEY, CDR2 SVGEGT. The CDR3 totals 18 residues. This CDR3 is CASSYSRDPPSFTGELFF. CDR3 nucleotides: TGTGCCAGCAGTTACAGTCGGGATCCTCCTTCTTTTACCGGGGAGCTGTTTTTT.

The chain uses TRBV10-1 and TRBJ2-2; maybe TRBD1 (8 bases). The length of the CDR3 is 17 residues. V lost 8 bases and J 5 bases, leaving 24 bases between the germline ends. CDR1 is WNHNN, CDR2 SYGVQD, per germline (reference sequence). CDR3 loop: CASLRGDDRGGTGELFF. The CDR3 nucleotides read TGCGCCAGCTTACGGGGGGATGACAGGGGAGGGACCGGGGAGCTGTTTTTT.

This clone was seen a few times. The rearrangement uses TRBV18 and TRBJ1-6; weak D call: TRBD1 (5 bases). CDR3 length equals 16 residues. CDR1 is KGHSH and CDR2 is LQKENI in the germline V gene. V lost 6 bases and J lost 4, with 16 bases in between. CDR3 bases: TGTGCCAGCTCCCACAGCGACAGCCTATATAATTCACCCCTCCACTTT. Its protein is CASSHSDSLYNSPLHF.

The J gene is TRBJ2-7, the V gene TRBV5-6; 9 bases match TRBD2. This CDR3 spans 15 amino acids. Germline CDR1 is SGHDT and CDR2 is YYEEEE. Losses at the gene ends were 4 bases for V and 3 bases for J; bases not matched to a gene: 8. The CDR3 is CASSRSGTSLYEQYF. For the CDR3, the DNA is TGTGCCAGCAGCCGGAGCGGGACTAGCCTCTACGAGCAGTACTTC.

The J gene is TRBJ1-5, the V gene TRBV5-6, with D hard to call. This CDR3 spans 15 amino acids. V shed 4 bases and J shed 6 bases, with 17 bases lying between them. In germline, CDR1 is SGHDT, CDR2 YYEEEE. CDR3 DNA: TGTGCCAGCAGCCCGTTTCGGGGTGTAGGTCAGCCCCAGCATTTT. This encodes CASSPFRGVGQPQHF.

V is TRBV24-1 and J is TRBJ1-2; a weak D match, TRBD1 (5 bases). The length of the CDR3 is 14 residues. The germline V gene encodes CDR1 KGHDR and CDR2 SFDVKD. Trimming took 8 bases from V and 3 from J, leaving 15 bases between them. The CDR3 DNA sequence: TGTGCCACCATTTATAGGGGAGGTCACTATGGCTACACCTTC. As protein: CATIYRGGHYGYTF.

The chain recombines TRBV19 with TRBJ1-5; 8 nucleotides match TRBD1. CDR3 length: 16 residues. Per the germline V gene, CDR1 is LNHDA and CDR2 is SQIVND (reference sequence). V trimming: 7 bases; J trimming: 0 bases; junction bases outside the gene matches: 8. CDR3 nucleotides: TGTGCCAGTACAGACAGGGGCTACGCTAGCAATCAGCCCCAGCATTTT. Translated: CASTDRGYASNQPQHF.